A selection of T cell receptor beta chains follows, all from one sample in a study of T cells in Graves' hyperthyroidism and ophthalmopathy. One entry per CDR3 protein, called by TCRdb with MiXCR from the multiplex PCR reads. The sample has approximately 600,000 distinct CDR3 sequences, about 14% seen once. The source material was blood. These TCRs come from a woman in her twenties or thirties with Graves' hyperthyroidism that later progressed to Graves' ophthalmopathy. Each CDR3 is given with its conserved first and last residue. The order of the fields is D gene, J gene, V gene, clone size, CDR3 protein, CDR3 DNA. The D gene is left open where the match is weak. Clone size is shown for a subset of rows, as once, few, many or a class of expanded clone.

d_call: TRBD1; j_call: TRBJ1-1; v_call: TRBV7-9; clone_size: many; cdr3_aa: CASSAYRGMNTEAFF; cdr3_nt: TGTGCCAGCAGCGCGTACAGGGGGATGAACACTGAAGCTTTCTTT
d_call: -; j_call: TRBJ2-1; v_call: TRBV3-1; clone_size: many; cdr3_aa: CASSQGIGGNEQFF; cdr3_nt: TGTGCCAGCAGCCAAGGTATCGGTGGCAATGAGCAGTTCTTC
d_call: TRBD1; j_call: TRBJ2-5; v_call: TRBV5-4; clone_size: few; cdr3_aa: CASSLLVGQGEWETQYF; cdr3_nt: TGTGCCAGCAGCTTGTTGGTGGGACAGGGGGAGTGGGAGACCCAGTACTTC
d_call: TRBD1; j_call: TRBJ1-1; v_call: TRBV28; clone_size: many; cdr3_aa: CASSLWTGQRNTEAFF; cdr3_nt: TGTGCCAGCAGTTTATGGACAGGGCAGAGGAACACTGAAGCTTTCTTT
d_call: TRBD2; j_call: TRBJ2-1; v_call: TRBV20-1; clone_size: many; cdr3_aa: CSASLAGSYNEQFF; cdr3_nt: TGCAGTGCTAGTTTAGCGGGGAGCTACAATGAGCAGTTCTTC
d_call: -; j_call: TRBJ2-7; v_call: TRBV6-1; clone_size: -; cdr3_aa: CASSPTGNEQYF; cdr3_nt: TGTGCCAGCAGCCCCACAGGAAACGAGCAGTACTTC
d_call: -; j_call: TRBJ2-2; v_call: TRBV30; clone_size: many; cdr3_aa: CAWSVLGADGELFF; cdr3_nt: TGTGCCTGGAGTGTACTGGGTGCGGACGGGGAGCTGTTTTTT
d_call: TRBD1; j_call: TRBJ1-2; v_call: TRBV28; clone_size: many; cdr3_aa: CASSSRDRGYYGYTF; cdr3_nt: TGTGCCAGCAGCTCTCGGGACAGGGGGTACTATGGCTACACCTTC
d_call: -; j_call: TRBJ2-7; v_call: TRBV3-1; clone_size: -; cdr3_aa: CASTHGPSSYEQYF; cdr3_nt: TGTGCCAGCACCCATGGACCAAGCTCCTACGAGCAGTACTTC
d_call: -; j_call: TRBJ2-5; v_call: TRBV28; clone_size: few; cdr3_aa: CASIGGGGETQYF; cdr3_nt: TGTGCCAGCATAGGGGGGGGAGGGGAGACCCAGTACTTC
d_call: TRBD1; j_call: TRBJ1-5; v_call: TRBV12-3/TRBV12-4; clone_size: few; cdr3_aa: CASSRTGEGQPQHF; cdr3_nt: TGTGCCAGCAGTCGGACAGGGGAGGGGCAGCCCCAGCATTTT
d_call: -; j_call: TRBJ2-7; v_call: TRBV28; clone_size: few; cdr3_aa: CASSPHNMGGDEQYF; cdr3_nt: TGTGCCAGCAGTCCACATAATATGGGGGGCGACGAGCAGTACTTC
d_call: TRBD1; j_call: TRBJ2-7; v_call: TRBV20-1; clone_size: -; cdr3_aa: CSAYSPDRTSYEQYF; cdr3_nt: TGCAGTGCCTACAGCCCGGACAGGACGTCCTACGAGCAGTACTTC
d_call: TRBD1; j_call: TRBJ2-7; v_call: TRBV3-1; clone_size: few; cdr3_aa: CASSQSDRGARREQYF; cdr3_nt: TGTGCCAGCAGCCAATCGGACAGGGGGGCAAGGCGGGAGCAGTACTTC
d_call: TRBD2; j_call: TRBJ2-2; v_call: TRBV20-1; clone_size: many; cdr3_aa: CSAEGTSGTGELFF; cdr3_nt: TGCAGTGCCGAGGGGACTAGCGGGACCGGGGAGCTGTTTTTT
d_call: -; j_call: TRBJ1-2; v_call: TRBV18; clone_size: many; cdr3_aa: CASSDDRHYGYTF; cdr3_nt: TGTGCCAGCTCAGATGACAGGCATTATGGCTACACCTTC
d_call: -; j_call: TRBJ2-1; v_call: TRBV11-2; clone_size: many; cdr3_aa: CASSFPRFGESSYNEQFF; cdr3_nt: TGTGCCAGCAGCTTCCCTCGGTTCGGCGAGAGCTCCTACAATGAGCAGTTCTTC
d_call: -; j_call: TRBJ1-1; v_call: TRBV28; clone_size: many; cdr3_aa: CASSLILVIGTEAFF; cdr3_nt: TGTGCCAGCAGTTTAATATTGGTTATCGGCACTGAAGCTTTCTTT
d_call: TRBD1; j_call: TRBJ2-7; v_call: TRBV19; clone_size: many; cdr3_aa: CASSWTQTGSEQYF; cdr3_nt: TGTGCCAGTAGCTGGACTCAGACAGGGAGCGAGCAGTACTTC
d_call: -; j_call: TRBJ2-7; v_call: TRBV19; clone_size: -; cdr3_aa: CASSAGPGYEQYF; cdr3_nt: TGTGCCAGTAGTGCCGGTCCTGGGTACGAGCAGTACTTC
d_call: -; j_call: TRBJ2-6; v_call: TRBV29-1; clone_size: many; cdr3_aa: CSVEESGPLSSGANVLTF; cdr3_nt: TGCAGCGTTGAGGAGTCAGGGCCCCTAAGCTCTGGGGCCAACGTCCTGACTTTC
d_call: TRBD1; j_call: TRBJ2-7; v_call: TRBV19; clone_size: -; cdr3_aa: CASSMSGQSSYEQYF; cdr3_nt: TGTGCCAGTAGTATGTCGGGACAGAGCTCCTACGAGCAGTACTTC
d_call: TRBD1; j_call: TRBJ2-1; v_call: TRBV28; clone_size: few; cdr3_aa: CASRGYRGGEQFF; cdr3_nt: TGTGCCAGCAGAGGTTACAGGGGCGGTGAGCAGTTCTTC
d_call: TRBD2; j_call: TRBJ2-7; v_call: TRBV11-2; clone_size: many; cdr3_aa: CASSFLADYEQYF; cdr3_nt: TGTGCCAGCAGCTTTCTAGCGGACTACGAGCAGTACTTC
d_call: -; j_call: TRBJ2-1; v_call: TRBV7-2; clone_size: many; cdr3_aa: CASSLNRASYNEQFF; cdr3_nt: TGTGCCAGCAGCTTAAACAGGGCCTCCTACAATGAGCAGTTCTTC
d_call: -; j_call: TRBJ1-2; v_call: TRBV20-1; clone_size: -; cdr3_aa: CSVSNRAGYGYTF; cdr3_nt: TGCAGTGTATCCAACAGGGCCGGCTATGGCTACACCTTC
d_call: TRBD1; j_call: TRBJ2-7; v_call: TRBV19; clone_size: -; cdr3_aa: CASSSRRGQGSYEQYF; cdr3_nt: TGTGCCAGTAGTTCAAGACGGGGACAGGGGTCCTACGAGCAGTACTTC
d_call: -; j_call: TRBJ2-2; v_call: TRBV10-3; clone_size: -; cdr3_aa: CVTLPAQNTGELFF; cdr3_nt: TGTGTCACCCTTCCGGCCCAAAACACCGGGGAGCTGTTTTTT
d_call: TRBD1; j_call: TRBJ2-7; v_call: TRBV25-1; clone_size: -; cdr3_aa: CASSEWGQGAGEQYF; cdr3_nt: TGTGCCAGCAGTGAATGGGGACAGGGGGCTGGGGAGCAGTACTTC
d_call: -; j_call: TRBJ2-7; v_call: TRBV5-1; clone_size: -; cdr3_aa: CASSPFGSLAEQYF; cdr3_nt: TGCGCCAGCAGTCCCTTTGGGAGTCTTGCCGAGCAGTACTTC
d_call: -; j_call: TRBJ2-1; v_call: TRBV4-1; clone_size: few; cdr3_aa: CASSQWQGGGDEQFF; cdr3_nt: TGCGCCAGCAGCCAATGGCAGGGAGGGGGTGATGAGCAGTTCTTC
d_call: -; j_call: TRBJ2-7; v_call: TRBV20-1; clone_size: many; cdr3_aa: CSAMKDGLHYEQYF; cdr3_nt: TGCAGTGCTATGAAGGACGGACTGCACTACGAGCAGTACTTC
d_call: -; j_call: TRBJ1-2; v_call: TRBV6-1; clone_size: many; cdr3_aa: CASSLRTYSPYGYTF; cdr3_nt: TGTGCCAGCAGTTTAAGGACCTACTCCCCCTATGGCTACACCTTC
d_call: TRBD2; j_call: TRBJ2-1; v_call: TRBV5-1; clone_size: -; cdr3_aa: CASSFLAGTLSYNEQFF; cdr3_nt: TGCGCCAGCAGCTTTTTAGCGGGAACCCTCTCCTACAATGAGCAGTTCTTC
d_call: -; j_call: TRBJ2-7; v_call: TRBV2; clone_size: many; cdr3_aa: CASSLHTGSPYEQYF; cdr3_nt: TGTGCCAGCAGTTTACACACAGGCTCTCCCTACGAGCAGTACTTC
d_call: -; j_call: TRBJ2-5; v_call: TRBV6-5; clone_size: few; cdr3_aa: CASSYGGRRETQYF; cdr3_nt: TGTGCCAGCAGTTACGGAGGGCGGAGGGAGACCCAGTACTTC
d_call: TRBD2; j_call: TRBJ2-1; v_call: TRBV12-3/TRBV12-4; clone_size: many; cdr3_aa: CASSFLAGPYNEQFF; cdr3_nt: TGTGCCAGCAGTTTCCTAGCGGGCCCGTACAATGAGCAGTTCTTC
d_call: -; j_call: TRBJ1-1; v_call: TRBV12-3/TRBV12-4; clone_size: many; cdr3_aa: CASSYKDLNTEAFF; cdr3_nt: TGTGCCAGCAGTTACAAGGACCTGAACACTGAAGCTTTCTTT
d_call: TRBD1; j_call: TRBJ1-1; v_call: TRBV5-1; clone_size: many; cdr3_aa: CASSRRDRGEAFF; cdr3_nt: TGCGCCAGCAGCCGGAGGGACAGGGGTGAAGCTTTCTTT
d_call: -; j_call: TRBJ2-7; v_call: TRBV11-2; clone_size: many; cdr3_aa: CASSPEGRMNYEQYF; cdr3_nt: TGTGCCAGCAGCCCCGAAGGACGGATGAACTACGAGCAGTACTTC
d_call: -; j_call: TRBJ2-7; v_call: TRBV7-8; clone_size: many; cdr3_aa: CASSLAPGRNEQYF; cdr3_nt: TGTGCCAGCAGCTTAGCGCCAGGGCGGAACGAGCAGTACTTC
d_call: -; j_call: TRBJ2-1; v_call: TRBV24-1; clone_size: many; cdr3_aa: CATSDPEGTEQFF; cdr3_nt: TGTGCCACCAGTGATCCTGAGGGGACAGAGCAGTTCTTC
d_call: -; j_call: TRBJ2-7; v_call: TRBV27; clone_size: many; cdr3_aa: CASRREGGTSYEQYF; cdr3_nt: TGTGCCAGCCGAAGAGAGGGAGGAACCTCCTACGAGCAGTACTTC
d_call: TRBD2; j_call: TRBJ2-3; v_call: TRBV10-3; clone_size: many; cdr3_aa: CAIRLAGTDTQYF; cdr3_nt: TGTGCCATCAGACTAGCGGGAACAGATACGCAGTATTTT
d_call: -; j_call: TRBJ2-7; v_call: TRBV5-1; clone_size: many; cdr3_aa: CASSSESYEQYF; cdr3_nt: TGCGCCAGCAGCTCAGAGTCCTACGAGCAGTACTTC